This T cell receptor beta chain derives from a study of a mutant IDH1 vaccine in newly diagnosed glioma. Overall study: In weeks 1, 3, 5, 7, 11, 15, 19 and 23, patients were immunized, eight times in all. The study started vaccination 4-6 weeks after radiotherapy alone, or with temozolomide cycles. The sex distribution of treated patients was about 62% male and about 38% female, with a mean age of roughly 40 years. Study results and limitations: Patients showed vaccine-induced immune responses at a rate of under 95%.

Comments on this clone: Its antigen is unidentified.

Assay used: immunoSEQ multiplex PCR; TCRdb lists only in-frame clones, some missing. This repertoire shows over 60,000 clones, over 75% found once; its top ten account for 1.9%. Documented time point: week 11, during vaccination. Doses consisted of 300 ug of mutant IDH1 20-mer peptide each, paired with topical imiquimod. Germline V gene lookup returns CDR1 MDHEN and CDR2 SYDVKM. V was clipped by 7 bases and J by 1 base; unmatched bases: 7. The CDR3 is 14 residues long. The source material was PBMCs, sampled from a glioma patient whose treatment included an IDH1 peptide vaccine. The chain carries TRBV28 and TRBJ2-7; 7 bases fit TRBD1. The source of this sequence is a man aged 40-55 years with glioma. DNA of the CDR3: TGTGCCAGCACCGAAGGGGGCATTTCCTACGAGCAGTACTTC. Amino acid sequence: CASTEGGISYEQYF.